The next 24 T cell receptor beta chains were all read from a single sample in a study of vaccination effects on CD4 cells after COVID-19. Upon completion of approximately ten days in culture, CD4+ T cells were isolated. Clones were sequenced by immunoSEQ multiplex PCR, and TCRdb holds only the in-frame ones, with some missing. This sample has 50,000 to 60,000 clones, with roughly 80% found just once. For these TCRs, the target antigens are not known. The sample here was CD4+ T cells from PBMCs cultured without peptide, taken before COVID-19 vaccination. The origin of the receptors is a human donor who received a COVID-19 vaccine.

This sequence joins TRBV4-1 and TRBJ2-1; 7 nucleotides line up with TRBD2. CDR1 MGHRA and CDR2 YSYEKL come from the germline V gene. V trimming: 4 bases; J trimming: 9 bases; junction bases outside the gene matches: 18. The CDR3 is 17 amino acids. The CDR3 DNA reads TGCGCCAGCAGCCCGCACGGCGCGGGGGACTCCGGGGGTGAGCAGTTCTTC. This sequence encodes CASSPHGAGDSGGEQFF.

V gene TRBV7-8 combines with J gene TRBJ2-3; 7 nucleotides line up with TRBD2. In germline, CDR1 is SGHVS, CDR2 FQNEAQ. The CDR3 has 18 amino acids. With 3 bases clipped from V and 5 bases from J, the junction kept 17 bases outside the gene matches. The CDR3 coding sequence is TGTGCCAGCAGCTTGACATTTCCGGGACTAAGGTCCAAAGATACGCAGTATTTT. The encoded protein is CASSLTFPGLRSKDTQYF.

V gene TRBV27 combines with J gene TRBJ2-1, with TRBD1 matching 7 bases. V shed 6 bases, J shed 6 bases, and the junction held 5 bases outside the gene matches. Germline values: CDR1 MNHEY, CDR2 SMNVEV (reference sequence). The CDR3 is 13 amino acids. In DNA, the CDR3 is TGTGCCAGCAGGCGACAGGGTGGCAATGAGCAGTTCTTC. Translated, it gives CASRRQGGNEQFF.

This sequence joins TRBV19 and TRBJ1-2; unclear D gene. Germline CDR1 is LNHDA and CDR2 is SQIVND (reference sequence). This CDR3 spans 12 amino acids. V lost 7 bases and J 2 bases, leaving 8 bases between the germline ends. CDR3 sequence reads: CASISGNYGYTF. CDR3 in DNA: TGTGCCAGTATTTCAGGAAACTATGGCTACACCTTC.

The J gene is TRBJ1-1, the V gene TRBV18; 10 bases agree with TRBD1. CDR1 and CDR2 (germline): KGHSH, LQKENI. CDR3 length equals 15 residues. V trimming: 4 bases; J trimming: 1 base; junction bases outside the gene matches: 3. The CDR3 nucleotides are TGTGCCAGCTCACGGGACAGGGGCCCGAACACTGAAGCTTTCTTT. This sequence encodes CASSRDRGPNTEAFF.

The rearrangement links TRBV5-1 to TRBJ2-6; D is unresolved. This CDR3 contains 15 residues. Trimming shortened V by 0 bases and J by 4 bases, and 8 bases separated the two germline ends. CDR1 SGHRS and CDR2 YFSETQ come from the germline V gene. CDR3 DNA sequence: TGCGCCAGCAGCTTGGACAAGTCGGGGGCCAACGTCCTGACTTTC. As protein: CASSLDKSGANVLTF.

V and J are TRBV14 and TRBJ1-2; D is unresolved. Trimming left V 6 bases short and J 4 bases short, with 15 bases between. The CDR3 has 14 amino acids. Per germline, CDR1 SGHDN and CDR2 FVKESK. The CDR3 bases are TGTGCCAGCAGTCCGGGCTCCTTGGGCTATGGCTACACCTTC. This gives the protein CASSPGSLGYGYTF.

J is TRBJ1-1 and V is TRBV11-2; TRBD1 agrees at 8 bases. The CDR3 is 15 amino acids. V was clipped by 1 base and J by 5 bases; unmatched bases: 6. CDR1 is SGHAT and CDR2 is FQNNGV in the germline V gene. The CDR3 nucleotides read TGTGCCAGCAGCTTAGGAACAGGGGGAAATACTGAAGCTTTCTTT. It is translated as CASSLGTGGNTEAFF.

The rearrangement links TRBV4-3 to TRBJ1-5, with D unclear. Trimming removed 0 bases from V and 5 bases from J, with 11 bases in between. CDR1 is LGHNA, CDR2 YSLEER, per germline. The CDR3 consists of 15 residues. CDR3 sequence reads: CASSQDRASYQPQHF. CDR3 in DNA: TGCGCCAGCAGCCAAGATCGGGCCAGTTATCAGCCCCAGCATTTT.

The genes are TRBV9 and TRBJ2-1; a possible D gene is TRBD1 (5 bases). Trimming pared 3 bases from V and 4 bases from J, leaving 8 bases between. The germline CDR1 and CDR2 sequences are SGDLS and YYNGEE. There are 13 residues in the CDR3. Here the CDR3 reads CASSANRYNEQFF. CDR3 nucleotide sequence: TGTGCCAGCAGCGCGAACAGGTACAATGAGCAGTTCTTC.

The chain has TRBV18 and TRBJ2-1; D is undetermined. Trimming removed 2 bases from V and 6 bases from J, with 8 bases in between. Germline loops: CDR1 KGHSH, CDR2 LQKENI. There are 13 residues in the CDR3. CDR3 DNA sequence: TGTGCCAGCTCACCAGACGGACCCAATGAGCAGTTCTTC. This encodes CASSPDGPNEQFF.

The chain links TRBV14 to TRBJ2-5; D gene unclear. The germline V and J ends were trimmed by 5 bases and 0 bases, with 7 bases remaining between them. This CDR3 has 13 amino acids. Germline CDR1 SGHDN, CDR2 FVKESK. This CDR3 reads CASSKNYQETQYF. Written as DNA, the CDR3 is TGTGCCAGCAGCAAGAATTACCAAGAGACCCAGTACTTC.

CDR3 loop: CASSLRGGTMGTGELFF. The CDR3 region has the DNA TGTGCCAGCAGCTTGCGGGGTGGGACTATGGGGACCGGGGAGCTGTTTTTT. The chain joins TRBV7-2 to TRBJ2-2; 7 bases fit TRBD2. Germline trimming cut 3 bases from V and 5 bases from J; bases unmatched to any gene: 12. CDR3 length equals 17 residues. Per germline, CDR1 SGHTA and CDR2 FQGNSA.

The V and J genes are TRBV7-8 and TRBJ1-6; perhaps TRBD1 as D (5 bases). The CDR3 totals 16 residues. V was cut by 1 base and J by 0 bases, with 7 bases left in between. CDR1 and CDR2 (germline): SGHVS, FQNEAQ. This CDR3 reads CASSLGGGSYNSPLHF. CDR3 DNA: TGTGCCAGCAGCTTAGGGGGGGGCTCCTATAATTCACCCCTCCACTTT.

V usage is TRBV5-1 and J usage is TRBJ1-1; 10 bases align to TRBD1. There are 15 residues in the CDR3. The V gene end was trimmed by 4 bases and the J gene end by 2 bases; junction bases not matched to a gene: 5. In germline, CDR1 is SGHRS, CDR2 YFSETQ. CDR3: CASSRRQGANTEAFF. DNA for the CDR3: TGCGCCAGCAGCCGTCGACAGGGGGCAAACACTGAAGCTTTCTTT.

This chain connects TRBV6-5 to TRBJ1-1, with a tentative D call TRBD1 (5 bases). With 8 bases removed from V and 5 bases from J, the gap between germline ends came to 21 bases. Germline V gives CDR1 MNHEY, CDR2 SVGAGI. The CDR3 extends over 15 amino acids. CDR3 nucleotide sequence: TGTGCCAGCCACCGCCAAGGGGTCCGTGAGACTGAAGCTTTCTTT. Amino acid sequence: CASHRQGVRETEAFF.

The J gene is TRBJ1-2, the V gene TRBV6-5; D gene ambiguous. V was cut by 8 bases and J by 7 bases, with 17 bases left in between. From germline, CDR1 is MNHEY and CDR2 SVGAGI. The length of the CDR3 is 13 residues. The CDR3 is CASSRISSVGYTF. In DNA, the CDR3 is TGTGCCAGCTCGAGGATCTCTTCGGTTGGCTACACCTTC.

V is TRBV7-8 and J is TRBJ2-2, with a possible D match to TRBD1 (6 bases). The CDR3 consists of 14 residues. In germline, CDR1 is SGHVS, CDR2 FQNEAQ. V was clipped by 5 bases and J by 6 bases, with 13 bases between them. The CDR3: CASSTTGPAGELFF. The CDR3 DNA sequence: TGTGCCAGCAGCACGACAGGACCAGCCGGGGAGCTGTTTTTT.

The V gene is TRBV3-1 (or the pseudogene TRBV3-2), the J gene TRBJ2-1; D not certain. The CDR3 spans 13 residues. Germline V gives CDR1 LGHDT, CDR2 YNNKEL (reference sequence). Trimming removed 1 base from V and 3 bases from J, with 4 bases in between. For the CDR3, the DNA is TGTGCCAGCAGCCAAGGGGGCTACAATGAGCAGTTCTTC. Amino acid sequence: CASSQGGYNEQFF.

The genes are TRBV11-2 and TRBJ1-6; D is ambiguous. The CDR3 has 12 amino acids. Looked up from germline, CDR1 is SGHAT and CDR2 is FQNNGV. Trimming pared 5 bases from V and 7 bases from J, leaving 6 bases between. CDR3 sequence: CASSEQNSPLHF. For the CDR3, the DNA is TGTGCCAGCAGCGAACAGAATTCACCCCTCCACTTT.

V gene TRBV30 combines with J gene TRBJ2-2, with 8 bases lining up with TRBD1. CDR3 length equals 15 residues. The germline CDR1 and CDR2 sequences are GTSNPN and SVGIG (reference sequence). After removal of 5 bases from V and 3 bases from J, the junction contained 8 bases not matched to a gene. CDR3: CAWGQGARDTGELFF. The DNA for the CDR3 is TGTGCCTGGGGCCAGGGGGCGAGGGACACCGGGGAGCTGTTTTTT.

This chain links TRBV18 with TRBJ1-5; D is perhaps TRBD1 (5 bases). The CDR3 is made up of 15 amino acids. Germline V lookup: CDR1 KGHSH, CDR2 LQKENI. V was shortened by 3 bases and J by 7 bases, with 16 bases between the two germline ends. The CDR3 spells CASSPKGREGQPQHF. CDR3 in DNA: TGTGCCAGCTCACCTAAGGGACGGGAAGGGCAGCCCCAGCATTTT.

This chain connects TRBV9 to TRBJ1-6, with D hard to call. The ends were cut back, 4 bases at V and 0 bases at J, with 11 bases in the middle. Germline V gene lookup returns CDR1 SGDLS and CDR2 YYNGEE. The CDR3 consists of 16 residues. The CDR3: CASSLTDSSYNSPLHF. The CDR3 region has the DNA TGTGCCAGCAGCCTCACCGATAGCTCCTATAATTCACCCCTCCACTTT. Drawing the rest from reference TRBV9 and TRBJ1-6, the complete variable domain is DSGVTQTPKHLITATGQRVTLRCSPRSGDLSVYWYQQSLDQGLQFLIQYYNGEERAKGNILERFSAQQFPDLHSELNLSSLELGDSALYFCASSLTDSSYNSPLHFGNGTRLTVT.

The rearrangement links TRBV7-9 to TRBJ2-2; TRBD1 agrees at 7 bases. The CDR3 extends over 15 amino acids. Germline V lookup: CDR1 SEHNR, CDR2 FQNEAQ (reference sequence). V lost 6 bases and J lost 4; bases outside the gene matches: 8. The CDR3 bases are TGTGCCAGCAGATCTCAGGGACAGAGCACCGGGGAGCTGTTTTTT. Translating it yields CASRSQGQSTGELFF. The whole variable domain, filled in from reference TRBV7-9 and TRBJ2-2, reads DTGVSQNPRHKITKRGQNVTFRCDPISEHNRLYWYRQTLGQGPEFLTYFQNEAQLEKSRLLSDRFSAERPKGSFSTLEIQRTEQGDSAMYLCASRSQGQSTGELFFGEGSRLTVL.